One sample yielded the 30 T cell receptor beta chains listed below, sequenced in a study of siplizumab effects on memory and regulatory T cells. Produced via immunoSEQ multiplex PCR; TCRdb's table is partial and in-frame only. This sample carries 70,000 or so clones, 91% of them seen once, and the ten largest clones take approximately 28%. Material for sequencing was CD8+ T cells sorted from blood. The receptor source for this set is a human donor in good health.

The chain links TRBV4-1 to TRBJ2-1; 7 bases map to TRBD1. This CDR3 is built from 15 residues. V lost 4 bases and J lost 9; bases outside the gene matches: 12. Germline CDR1 and CDR2: MGHRA and YSYEKL. This CDR3 is CASSPPGGGGSEQFF. CDR3 sequence (DNA): TGCGCCAGCAGCCCCCCAGGGGGTGGGGGAAGTGAGCAGTTCTTC.

The chain is built from TRBV27 and TRBJ1-1; the D gene is possibly TRBD1 (6 bases). This CDR3 comprises 13 residues. Germline V lookup: CDR1 MNHEY, CDR2 SMNVEV (reference sequence). V lost 3 bases, J lost 5 bases, and 10 bases lay in between. The CDR3 reads CASSFRTATEAFF. The CDR3 DNA reads TGTGCCAGCAGTTTTCGGACAGCTACTGAAGCTTTCTTT.

The V and J genes are TRBV19 and TRBJ2-2, with D perhaps TRBD2 (5 bases). V was pared by 7 bases and J by 0 bases, with 9 bases between. Germline V gene sequence: CDR1 LNHDA, CDR2 SQIVND (reference sequence). The CDR3 runs 14 residues. Here the CDR3 reads CASKEASNTGELFF. Here the CDR3 DNA reads TGTGCCAGTAAGGAGGCCTCGAACACCGGGGAGCTGTTTTTT.

The chain employs TRBV5-4 and TRBJ1-1, with 8 positions matching TRBD1. The CDR3 loop spans 12 amino acids. Germline CDR1 SGHNT, CDR2 YYREEE (reference sequence). Trimming removed 9 bases from V and 4 bases from J; junction bases left unmatched: 5. In nucleotides, the CDR3 is TGTGCCATTTCGACAGGGGTCACTGAAGCTTTCTTT. It encodes CAISTGVTEAFF.

Turning to this clone: Within the sample, other DNA sequences also encode this same CDR3. The chain uses TRBV7-9 and TRBJ2-1; D gene ambiguous. Per germline, CDR1 SEHNR and CDR2 FQNEAQ (reference sequence). The CDR3 length is 12 residues. Between the trimmed V and J ends, which lost 3 bases and 9 bases, there was a span of 9 bases. In DNA form, the CDR3 reads TGTGCCAGCAGCTTGGTGGGATCTGAGCAGTTCTTC. As protein: CASSLVGSEQFF. The variable domain in full, with the rest retrieved from reference TRBV7-9 and TRBJ2-1, is DTGVSQNPRHKITKRGQNVTFRCDPISEHNRLYWYRQTLGQGPEFLTYFQNEAQLEKSRLLSDRFSAERPKGSFSTLEIQRTEQGDSAMYLCASSLVGSEQFFGPGTRLTVL.

This rearrangement joins TRBV29-1 to TRBJ2-1; 8 bases map to TRBD2. Germline V gene lookup returns CDR1 SQVTM and CDR2 ANQGSEA. Trimming removed 2 bases from V and 6 bases from J; junction bases left unmatched: 12. The CDR3 length is 16 residues. The CDR3: CSVELLEAGVANEQFF. The CDR3 DNA sequence: TGCAGCGTTGAATTGCTAGAAGCGGGAGTTGCCAATGAGCAGTTCTTC.

The chain links TRBV6-6 to TRBJ2-1; weak D call: TRBD1 (6 bases). The CDR3 totals 15 residues. Germline-derived CDR1 and CDR2 are MNHNY and SVGAGI (reference sequence). Trimming took 5 bases from V and 2 from J, leaving 13 bases between them. The CDR3 region has the DNA TGTGCCAGCAGTAACTTACAGGGTCCCTACAATGAGCAGTTCTTC. Translated, it gives CASSNLQGPYNEQFF.

The V call is TRBV6-4, the J call TRBJ2-2, with TRBD1 as a possible D gene (6 bases). Germline values: CDR1 MRHNA, CDR2 SNTAGT. CDR3 length: 15 residues. V lost 3 bases and J lost 5, with 13 bases in between. The CDR3 DNA reads TGTGCCAGCAGTGAATTCGCAGGGGATACCGGGGAGCTGTTTTTT. Its protein product is CASSEFAGDTGELFF.

This rearrangement joins TRBV13 to TRBJ2-7; possibly TRBD1 or TRBD2 for D (5 bases each). V lost 4 bases and J 6 bases, leaving 10 bases between the germline ends. Germline-derived CDR1 and CDR2 are PRHDT and FYEKMQ (reference sequence). This CDR3 has 12 residues. The CDR3 DNA reads TGTGCCAGCAGCTACCCCGGGGCCGAGCAGTACTTC. It yields the protein CASSYPGAEQYF. The entire variable domain, with the rest obtained from reference TRBV13 and TRBJ2-7, is as follows: AAGVIQSPRHLIKEKRETATLKCYPIPRHDTVYWYQQGPGQDPQFLISFYEKMQSDKGSIPDRFSAQQFSDYHSELNMSSLELGDSALYFCASSYPGAEQYFGPGTRLTVT.

The rearrangement links TRBV27 to TRBJ1-1; TRBD1 is a possible D gene (5 bases). Germline CDR1 reads MNHEY; CDR2 reads SMNVEV (reference sequence). This CDR3 has 11 amino acids. V lost 5 bases and J 7 bases, leaving 8 bases between the germline ends. CDR3 residues: CASSGGHEAFF. CDR3 in DNA: TGTGCCAGCAGTGGAGGACATGAAGCTTTCTTT.

Comments on this clone: A far larger clone is a single base away, which makes a read error likely. The genes are TRBV7-9 and TRBJ2-1; 12 bases align to TRBD2. The V segment lost 4 bases and the J segment 3 bases; nucleotides outside the gene matches: 4. Per germline, CDR1 SEHNR and CDR2 FQNEAQ (reference sequence). The length of the CDR3 is 16 residues. The CDR3 DNA reads TGTGCCAGCAGCTCGAAGACTAGCGGGAGCTACAATGAGCAGTTCTTC. Protein product: CASSSKTSGSYNEQFF.

This rearrangement joins TRBV5-5 to TRBJ2-7; 9 bases line up with TRBD1. This CDR3 contains 14 residues. CDR1 is SGHKS and CDR2 is YYEKEE in the germline V gene (reference sequence). With 3 bases clipped from V and 3 bases from J, the junction kept 4 bases outside the gene matches. CDR3 DNA sequence: TGTGCCAGCAGCTGGGGACAGGGCGGCTACGAGCAGTACTTC. It codes for CASSWGQGGYEQYF.

V usage is TRBV6-6 and J usage is TRBJ1-5; no clear D gene. Trimming left V 3 bases short and J 12 bases short, with 18 bases between. The germline V gene has CDR1 MNHNY and CDR2 SVGAGI (reference sequence). CDR3 length: 14 amino acids. CDR3 region: CASSYSPSARLQHF. CDR3 in DNA: TGTGCCAGCAGTTATTCCCCTTCTGCCCGGCTCCAGCATTTT.

V usage is TRBV27 and J usage is TRBJ2-2, with TRBD1 as a possible D gene (6 bases). This CDR3 spans 15 amino acids. Trimming pared 3 bases from V and 4 bases from J, leaving 12 bases between. Germline values: CDR1 MNHEY, CDR2 SMNVEV (reference sequence). The CDR3 protein is CASSLTTGPTGELFF. CDR3 nucleotides: TGTGCCAGCAGTTTGACGACAGGCCCCACCGGGGAGCTGTTTTTT.

Turning to this clone: Additional DNA sequences in this sample encode the identical CDR3. The J gene is TRBJ2-7, the V gene TRBV19; TRBD1 might be the D (6 bases). V was clipped by 9 bases and J by 0 bases, with 12 bases between them. This CDR3 comprises 13 residues. Germline V lookup: CDR1 LNHDA, CDR2 SQIVND (reference sequence). The CDR3 here is CASQRDNSYEQYF. The CDR3 DNA sequence: TGTGCCAGCCAGAGGGACAACTCCTACGAGCAGTACTTC.

This chain uses TRBV19 with TRBJ1-5; D is ambiguous. This CDR3 spans 15 amino acids. CDR1 and CDR2 from the germline V gene are LNHDA and SQIVND (reference sequence). Trimming took 2 bases from V and 1 from J, leaving 9 bases between them. CDR3 sequence (DNA): TGTGCCAGTAGTATATTTTTTGGCAGCAATCAGCCCCAGCATTTT. Amino acids: CASSIFFGSNQPQHF.

The sample holds a few counts of this clone. The chain carries TRBV9 and TRBJ2-1, with 10 positions matching TRBD2. This CDR3 has 16 residues. Germline CDR1 is SGDLS and CDR2 is YYNGEE. The V gene end was trimmed by 0 bases and the J gene end by 8 bases; junction bases not matched to a gene: 8. The CDR3, as DNA: TGTGCCAGCAGCGTAGCCGGAGCGGGGGGGCTCGATGAGCAGTTCTTC. This sequence encodes CASSVAGAGGLDEQFF.

Only one count was recorded for this clone. The rearrangement uses TRBV5-1 and TRBJ2-1, with 10 nucleotides matching TRBD2. CDR3 size: 14 residues. The germline V gene has CDR1 SGHRS and CDR2 YFSETQ. V shed 4 bases and J 3 bases; nucleotides not matched to a gene: 1. The CDR3 loop is CASSASGGYNEQFF. CDR3 nucleotide sequence: TGCGCCAGCAGCGCTAGCGGGGGCTACAATGAGCAGTTCTTC.

CDR3 loop: CASSFFGEEKLFF. CDR3 coding DNA: TGCGCCAGCAGCTTTTTTGGGGAGGAAAAACTGTTTTTT. The J gene is TRBJ1-4, the V gene TRBV5-1, with no clear D. There are 13 residues in the CDR3. Trimming stripped 2 bases from V and 8 bases from J, with 10 bases between. Germline loops: CDR1 SGHRS, CDR2 YFSETQ.

For this clone: The same CDR3 arises from other DNA sequences in this sample as well. The chain recombines TRBV7-9 with TRBJ1-2; 10 bases line up with TRBD1. With 4 bases clipped from V and 8 bases from J, the junction kept 7 bases outside the gene matches. Germline CDR1 and CDR2: SEHNR and FQNEAQ (reference sequence). CDR3 length equals 14 residues. This CDR3 is CASSSGQGGDGYTF. CDR3 nucleotide sequence: TGTGCCAGCAGCTCCGGACAGGGGGGAGACGGCTACACCTTC.

The chain links TRBV5-8 to TRBJ1-1; D uncertain. The CDR3 is 13 amino acids. Germline V gene data show CDR1 as SGHTS and CDR2 as YDEGEE. The V gene lost 2 bases and the J gene lost 5 bases, with 10 bases spanning the gap. DNA for the CDR3: TGTGCCAGCAGCTTTGAAGCCCTAACTGAAGCTTTCTTT. This gives the protein CASSFEALTEAFF.

The chain employs TRBV29-1 and TRBJ1-1, with TRBD1 matching 7 bases. Germline CDR1 and CDR2: SQVTM and ANQGSEA. The CDR3 has 13 amino acids. Losses at the gene ends were 5 bases for V and 0 bases for J; bases not matched to a gene: 3. The CDR3 sequence: CSVFTGVNTEAFF. DNA for the CDR3: TGCAGCGTTTTTACAGGGGTGAACACTGAAGCTTTCTTT.

This chain links TRBV6-5 with TRBJ1-5; D is undetermined. The CDR3 length is 14 residues. Looked up from germline, CDR1 is MNHEY and CDR2 is SVGAGI. The V end was cut by 5 bases, the J end by 0 bases, with 8 bases between. The CDR3 protein is CASSPLYSNQPQHF. The CDR3 nucleotides are TGTGCCAGCAGTCCCCTTTATAGCAATCAGCCCCAGCATTTT.

The V call is TRBV6-5, the J call TRBJ2-7; the D gene is possibly TRBD2 (7 bases). Trimming pared 2 bases from V and 6 bases from J, leaving 11 bases between. The CDR3 is 13 amino acids. Germline V gene data show CDR1 as MNHEY and CDR2 as SVGAGI. The CDR3 here is CASSYGGGGEQYF. Here the CDR3 DNA reads TGTGCCAGCAGTTACGGGGGCGGGGGCGAGCAGTACTTC.

Details on this clone: This sample also contains other DNA sequences that code for the same CDR3. The V gene is TRBV7-9, the J gene TRBJ1-1; D remains ambiguous. The germline V and J ends were trimmed by 1 base and 5 bases, with 5 bases remaining between them. This CDR3 comprises 12 residues. In germline, CDR1 is SEHNR, CDR2 FQNEAQ (reference sequence). The CDR3 here is CASSLGTTEAFF. The CDR3 DNA reads as TGTGCCAGCAGCTTAGGGACGACTGAAGCTTTCTTT.

The chain uses TRBV13 and TRBJ1-2; no clear D. This CDR3 comprises 11 residues. CDR1 PRHDT and CDR2 FYEKMQ come from the germline V gene (reference sequence). V gave up 7 bases and J gave up 5 bases, with 8 bases separating them. The CDR3 DNA reads TGTGCCAGCAACCGGAATTATGGCTACACCTTC. As protein: CASNRNYGYTF.

J is TRBJ2-1 and V is TRBV21-1; TRBD1 is taken as the D call from the table, unchecked against the DNA. TRBV21-1 is listed as a pseudogene. The CDR3 extends over 15 amino acids. This chain's CDR3 is CASSKLQGSVNEQFF. DNA of the CDR3: TGTGCCAGCAGCAAACTACAGGGGTCTGTCAATGAGCAGTTCTTC.

The chain couples TRBV27 to TRBJ2-1, with TRBD2 identical over 11 bases. Germline V gene sequence: CDR1 MNHEY, CDR2 SMNVEV (reference sequence). This CDR3 is 15 amino acids long. V lost 5 bases, J lost 3 bases, and 3 bases stayed unmatched. Here the CDR3 DNA reads TGTGCCAGCAGTCTGGGACTAGCGGACTACAATGAGCAGTTCTTC. Protein sequence: CASSLGLADYNEQFF.

V gene TRBV27 combines with J gene TRBJ1-4; TRBD1 might be the D (5 bases). The ends were cut back, 7 bases at V and 5 bases at J, with 14 bases in the middle. Germline V gene data show CDR1 as MNHEY and CDR2 as SMNVEV (reference sequence). The CDR3 runs to 14 residues. The CDR3 DNA follows: TGTGCCAGCACTCCTGGGGGAAGGAATGAAAAACTGTTTTTT. This gives the protein CASTPGGRNEKLFF.

V is TRBV10-2 and J is TRBJ1-3; D not certain. V lost 3 bases and J 6 bases, leaving 15 bases between the germline ends. The CDR3 loop spans 15 amino acids. Germline lookup yields CDR1 WSHSY and CDR2 SAAADI. This CDR3 is CASSDIPALQNTIYF. DNA for the CDR3: TGCGCCAGCAGTGATATACCAGCCCTTCAAAACACCATATATTTT.